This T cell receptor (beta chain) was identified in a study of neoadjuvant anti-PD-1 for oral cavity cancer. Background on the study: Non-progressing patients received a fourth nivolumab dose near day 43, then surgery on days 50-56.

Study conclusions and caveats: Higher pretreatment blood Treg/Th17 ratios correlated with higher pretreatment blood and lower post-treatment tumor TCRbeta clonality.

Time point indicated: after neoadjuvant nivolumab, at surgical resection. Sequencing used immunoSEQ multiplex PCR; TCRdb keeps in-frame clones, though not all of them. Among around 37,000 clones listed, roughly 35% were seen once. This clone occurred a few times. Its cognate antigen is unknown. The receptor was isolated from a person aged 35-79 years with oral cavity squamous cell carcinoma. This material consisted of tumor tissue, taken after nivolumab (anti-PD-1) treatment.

CDR3 sequence: CASSPGTPDTQYF. The CDR3 nucleotides read TGTGCCAGCTCACCTGGGACTCCAGATACGCAGTATTTT. The chain combines TRBV18 with TRBJ2-3, with a tentative D call TRBD2 (6 bases). The CDR3 contains 13 residues. From germline, CDR1 is KGHSH and CDR2 LQKENI. V was pared by 3 bases and J by 4 bases, with 8 bases between.